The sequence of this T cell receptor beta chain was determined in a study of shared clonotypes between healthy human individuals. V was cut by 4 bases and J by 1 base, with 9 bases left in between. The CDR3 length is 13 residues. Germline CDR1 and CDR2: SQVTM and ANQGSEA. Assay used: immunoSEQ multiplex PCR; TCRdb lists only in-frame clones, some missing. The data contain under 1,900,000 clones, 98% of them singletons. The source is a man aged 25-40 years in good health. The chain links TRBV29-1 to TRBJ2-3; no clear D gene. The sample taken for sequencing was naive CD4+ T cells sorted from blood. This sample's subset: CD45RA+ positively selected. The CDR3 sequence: CSVGPSGTDTQYF. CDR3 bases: TGCAGCGTTGGGCCGTCCGGCACAGATACGCAGTATTTT.